The present T cell receptor beta chain was sequenced within a study of shared clonotypes between healthy human individuals. Per the authors' pipeline: ImmunoSEQ output lacked quality scores and full-length reads, limiting matched filtering. The data were produced by immunoSEQ multiplex PCR, yet TCRdb's version contains in-frame clones alone and is incomplete. V and J calls and clone size come straight from that table; D and trimming were deduced from the DNA. The repertoire includes over 2 million clones, about 95% of them detected once, and more than 0.95% sits in the top ten. A note on this clone: The antigen is unknown.

CD45RO-negative cells were positively selected for CCR7, leaving out terminally differentiated effector memory CD45RA+ cells. General study points: Unshared clonotypes carried lower generation probabilities than those common to all four donors.

This CDR3 comprises 14 residues. V lost 0 bases and J 5 bases, leaving 10 bases between the germline ends. The germline V gene encodes CDR1 MGHRA and CDR2 YSYEKL. Sequences were obtained from naive CD8+ T cells sorted from blood. This clonotype was sampled from a man between 18 and 29 years old in good health. The chain has TRBV4-1 and TRBJ2-5; TRBD2 is a possible D gene (6 bases). For the CDR3, the DNA is TGCGCCAGCAGCCAAGAAGGAGGGTTCGAGACCCAGTACTTC. Translating gives CASSQEGGFETQYF.